Included here is one T cell receptor (beta chain) sequence, with context. No antigen is known for it. Input was roughly 616 ng to 6,500 ng of genomic DNA from tumor or blood. Germline CDR1 MNHNY, CDR2 SVGAGI (reference sequence). This CDR3 region has 11 residues. V lost 2 bases to trimming and J lost 9 bases, with 5 bases between them. This sample was taken from a study of T cells in tumors after PD-1 blockade. The wider study: Patients received pembrolizumab 200 mg every 3 weeks or cemiplimab 350 mg every 2 weeks. During anti-PD-1 treatment, some patients continued daily vismodegib 150 mg. General observations from the study: Peripheral recruitment is suggested, as some novel exhausted tumor clones were in pre-treatment blood.

Repertoires were generated with immunoSEQ multiplex PCR, while TCRdb's copy carries only in-frame clones and drops some. The data show some 43,000 clones, 81% seen once. This clonotype was sampled from a human donor with basal cell carcinoma. This material consisted of PBMCs, taken before anti-PD-1 treatment. The chain employs TRBV6-6 and TRBJ1-5; no reliable D call. CDR3 in DNA: TGTGCCAGCAGTTACCCCGGGCCCCAGCATTTT. Translation: CASSYPGPQHF.